The rows below give T cell receptor beta chains drawn from one sample of a study of T cells after posttransplantation cyclophosphamide. Libraries were prepared by immunoSEQ multiplex PCR; TCRdb keeps only in-frame clonotypes and omits some of them. Of under 50,000 clones in the sample, 90% were seen once. The specimen was PBMCs, collected around 67 days after allogeneic stem cell transplant with posttransplant cyclophosphamide. Receptors originate from a male patient between 60 and 69 years old who received an allogeneic stem cell transplant from a related donor and was CMV-positive. Some T cells may possibly be graft donor cells. Both conserved end residues are part of each CDR3. D genes are given only for firm matches. Size is omitted from some rows. Given values are once, few, many or a class for expanded clones.

CDR3aa	CDR3nt	abundance	j_gene	v_gene	d_gene
CASSQERGEAFF	TGTGCCAGCAGCCAAGAACGGGGTGAAGCTTTCTTT	NA	TRBJ1-1	TRBV4-2	NA
CASSFAQGLSTDTQYF	TGTGCCAGCAGCTTTGCGCAGGGGTTAAGCACAGATACGCAGTATTTT	NA	TRBJ2-3	TRBV5-6	NA
CASSDHSSYNSPLHF	TGTGCCAGCAGTGATCATAGCTCCTATAATTCACCCCTCCACTTT	NA	TRBJ1-6	TRBV6-4	NA
CAWQRQGVRTDTQYF	TGTGCCTGGCAGAGACAGGGGGTTCGCACAGATACGCAGTATTTT	NA	TRBJ2-3	TRBV30	TRBD1
CASTQGQSRAEAFF	TGTGCCAGCACCCAGGGACAGTCAAGGGCTGAAGCTTTCTTT	NA	TRBJ1-1	TRBV5-6	TRBD1
CASSSRIGPQHF	TGTGCCAGCAGTTCCCGAATCGGGCCCCAGCATTTT	once	TRBJ1-5	TRBV27	NA
CSVRGTGIISSTDTQYF	TGCAGCGTCCGGGGGACAGGAATCATATCTAGCACAGATACGCAGTATTTT	NA	TRBJ2-3	TRBV29-1	TRBD1
CASSIIQGPTNEKLFF	TGTGCCAGTAGTATAATACAGGGCCCAACTAATGAAAAACTGTTTTTT	NA	TRBJ1-4	TRBV19	NA
CASSPSWTGGADTQYF	TGTGCCAGTAGTCCGTCGTGGACAGGGGGAGCAGATACGCAGTATTTT	NA	TRBJ2-3	TRBV19	TRBD1
CASSNIQETQYF	TGTGCCAGCAGTAATATCCAAGAGACCCAGTACTTC	NA	TRBJ2-5	TRBV2	NA
CATSREGALRNEQFF	TGTGCCACCAGCAGAGAGGGAGCTTTAAGAAATGAGCAGTTCTTC	NA	TRBJ2-1	TRBV15	NA
CASSIEGQALYSGNTIYF	TGTGCCAGTAGTATAGAGGGACAGGCCTTATACTCTGGAAACACCATATATTTT	NA	TRBJ1-3	TRBV19	TRBD1
CASTWGGRGTDTQYF	TGTGCCAGCACCTGGGGGGGGAGGGGCACAGATACGCAGTATTTT	NA	TRBJ2-3	TRBV9	TRBD2
CASSPLLAGLTNEKLFF	TGTGCCAGCTCACCCCTACTGGCAGGATTAACTAATGAAAAACTGTTTTTT	NA	TRBJ1-4	TRBV18	NA
CATADISGNTIYF	TGTGCCACTGCGGACATCTCTGGAAACACCATATATTTT	few	TRBJ1-3	TRBV10-3	NA
CASSPGTARGTEAFF	TGTGCCAGCAGCCCGGGGACAGCTAGAGGCACTGAAGCTTTCTTT	NA	TRBJ1-1	TRBV9	TRBD1
CAISESRTGGTEAFF	TGTGCCATCAGTGAGTCTAGGACAGGGGGCACTGAAGCTTTCTTT	NA	TRBJ1-1	TRBV10-3	TRBD1
CASSLEAVKNSGNTIYF	TGCGCCAGCAGCTTGGAGGCGGTTAAAAACTCTGGAAACACCATATATTTT	NA	TRBJ1-3	TRBV5-1	NA
CASSGGGDWEKLFF	TGTGCCAGCAGTGGGGGGGGAGATTGGGAAAAACTGTTTTTT	NA	TRBJ1-4	TRBV25-1	NA
CASSETGLSGGYTF	TGCGCCAGCAGTGAGACAGGGTTGTCGGGGGGCTACACCTTC	NA	TRBJ1-2	TRBV10-2	NA
CASSLAEGSTDTQYF	TGTGCCAGCAGCCTGGCTGAGGGTAGCACAGATACGCAGTATTTT	NA	TRBJ2-3	TRBV5-8	NA
CASSPGRWGHNYGYTF	TGCGCCAGCAGCCCTGGTCGGTGGGGCCACAACTATGGCTACACCTTC	NA	TRBJ1-2	TRBV5-1	NA
CASSYLPTSPETQYF	TGTGCCAGCAGTTACTTACCGACTAGCCCGGAGACCCAGTACTTC	NA	TRBJ2-5	TRBV6-5	TRBD2
CASSLGTGSNTEAFF	TGCGCCAGCAGCTTAGGGACAGGGTCGAACACTGAAGCTTTCTTT	few	TRBJ1-1	TRBV5-1	TRBD1
CASNPGQGANYGYTF	TGCGCCAGCAACCCGGGACAGGGGGCTAACTATGGCTACACCTTC	once	TRBJ1-2	TRBV5-1	TRBD1
CASQRTGGNEQFF	TGTGCCAGCCAAAGGACTGGCGGCAATGAGCAGTTCTTC	NA	TRBJ2-1	TRBV7-7	NA
CASRAAGGSLYGYTF	TGCGCCAGCAGGGCGGCAGGGGGGTCCCTCTATGGCTACACCTTC	NA	TRBJ1-2	TRBV5-1	TRBD1
CASSVAHGLAGGPFTGELFF	TGTGCCAGCAGCGTAGCCCATGGACTAGCGGGGGGGCCGTTTACCGGGGAGCTGTTTTTT	NA	TRBJ2-2	TRBV9	TRBD2
CASVAGDHYEQYF	TGTGCCAGCGTTGCAGGGGACCACTACGAGCAGTACTTC	NA	TRBJ2-7	TRBV7-9	NA
CAISDDRGNQPQHF	TGTGCCATCAGCGATGACAGGGGCAATCAGCCCCAGCATTTT	NA	TRBJ1-5	TRBV10-3	TRBD1
CASSDGLAGGNEQFF	TGTGCCAGCAGTGACGGGCTAGCGGGGGGGAATGAGCAGTTCTTC	NA	TRBJ2-1	TRBV6-4	TRBD2
CASSSQGARTDTQYF	TGCGCCAGCAGCTCCCAGGGGGCGCGCACAGATACGCAGTATTTT	NA	TRBJ2-3	TRBV5-1	TRBD1
CASSSQDRASYGYTF	TGTGCCAGCAGCTCGCAGGACAGGGCTAGCTATGGCTACACCTTC	few	TRBJ1-2	TRBV11-2	TRBD1
CASSHFQSGIRETYEQYF	TGTGCCAGCAGCCACTTCCAGTCCGGAATCCGGGAGACCTACGAGCAGTACTTC	few	TRBJ2-7	TRBV7-2	NA
CASSQGGSSTDTQYF	TGTGCCAGCAGCCAAGGCGGATCTAGCACAGATACGCAGTATTTT	few	TRBJ2-3	TRBV14	NA
CASSPGLEARKLFF	TGTGCCAGTAGCCCAGGGCTAGAAGCGAGAAAACTGTTTTTT	NA	TRBJ1-4	TRBV19	NA
CASSVDSGRVGGYTF	TGTGCCAGCAGCGTAGATAGTGGGAGGGTCGGGGGCTACACCTTC	NA	TRBJ1-2	TRBV9	NA
CASSSHGGDTDTQYF	TGTGCCAGCAGCTCTCATGGGGGGGACACAGATACGCAGTATTTT	NA	TRBJ2-3	TRBV11-3	TRBD2
CASSWQGNQPQHF	TGTGCCAGCAGTTGGCAGGGGAATCAGCCCCAGCATTTT	NA	TRBJ1-5	TRBV6-5	NA
CASSSTGPGTDTQYF	TGTGCCAGCAGCTCCACAGGGCCTGGCACAGATACGCAGTATTTT	NA	TRBJ2-3	TRBV5-4	NA
CASRDPGQGDTGELFF	TGTGCCAGCAGGGACCCGGGACAGGGGGACACCGGGGAGCTGTTTTTT	NA	TRBJ2-2	TRBV2	TRBD1
CASSPDSGNQPQHF	TGCGCCAGCAGCCCGGACAGCGGCAATCAGCCCCAGCATTTT	NA	TRBJ1-5	TRBV5-1	NA
CASSDPGREYFNYGYTF	TGTGCCAGCAGTGACCCCGGCAGGGAATATTTCAACTATGGCTACACCTTC	NA	TRBJ1-2	TRBV6-1	NA
CASSAGNEKLFF	TGTGCCAGCAGCGCCGGGAATGAAAAACTGTTTTTT	NA	TRBJ1-4	TRBV7-9	NA
CASSLGLGRELFF	TGCGCCAGCAGCTTGGGCCTAGGTAGGGAGCTGTTTTTT	NA	TRBJ2-2	TRBV5-1	NA
CATSRSPAGSSSYNEQFF	TGTGCCACCAGCAGGTCGCCAGCGGGATCGAGCTCCTACAATGAGCAGTTCTTC	NA	TRBJ2-1	TRBV15	TRBD2
CASSLILRGASSYEQYF	TGTGCCAGCAGTTTAATCTTACGGGGGGCCAGCTCCTACGAGCAGTACTTC	once	TRBJ2-7	TRBV28	NA
CASSVSSGYDLRPSYGYTF	TGTGCCAGCAGCGTATCTTCGGGGTATGACTTAAGACCGAGCTATGGCTACACCTTC	NA	TRBJ1-2	TRBV9	NA
CASSSLTGNTEAFF	TGTGCCAGCAGTTCCCTGACAGGGAACACTGAAGCTTTCTTT	few	TRBJ1-1	TRBV6-5	NA
CASSRGFNEKLFF	TGTGCCAGCAGTAGGGGATTTAATGAAAAACTGTTTTTT	NA	TRBJ1-4	TRBV27	NA
CASSLVSLGRAGYTF	TGTGCCAGCAGCTTAGTTTCTCTGGGGAGGGCTGGCTACACCTTC	NA	TRBJ1-2	TRBV7-9	NA
CASSGPQGDRSIHSPLHF	TGTGCCAGCAGTGGACCCCAGGGGGACAGGTCGATTCATTCACCCCTCCACTTT	once	TRBJ1-6	TRBV2	TRBD1
CASSPSWDISTNTIYF	TGTGCCAGCAGCCCCAGTTGGGACATATCGACAAACACCATATATTTT	few	TRBJ1-3	TRBV27	NA
CASSRAGQAKNQPQHF	TGCGCCAGCAGCCGAGCGGGACAGGCCAAAAATCAGCCCCAGCATTTT	NA	TRBJ1-5	TRBV4-1	TRBD1